The 20 T cell receptor beta chains presented below share a single source sample, sequenced in a study of cytomegalovirus exposure and HLA in healthy donors. It was with 60 Vbeta and 13 Jbeta primers that the PCR ran. The method was immunoSEQ multiplex PCR; TCRdb's version includes in-frame clones alone and lacks a portion of them. The profile shows 95,000 to 150,000 clones, over 80% of them singletons. The sequencing sample was made of PBMCs. The origin of the receptors is a man aged 50-60 years in good health and CMV-seronegative.

This chain connects TRBV9 to TRBJ2-7, with TRBD1 identical over 8 bases. The CDR3 length is 14 residues. Germline CDR1 SGDLS, CDR2 YYNGEE. The J segment lost 4 bases and the V segment lost 4 bases, leaving 7 bases of the junction unmatched. In nucleotides, the CDR3 is TGTGCCAGCAGCTCGGGACAGGCCGTTTACGAGCAGTACTTC. It translates to CASSSGQAVYEQYF.

The sample holds a few counts of this clone. This chain links TRBV7-9 with TRBJ1-1, with a tentative D call TRBD1 (6 bases). Germline V gives CDR1 SEHNR, CDR2 FQNEAQ (reference sequence). This CDR3 is 15 amino acids long. Trimming took off 7 bases at V and 6 bases at J, with 21 bases between the two ends. CDR3 protein: CASIGLQGSSAEAFF. In DNA form, the CDR3 reads TGTGCCAGCATCGGACTCCAGGGGTCTTCGGCTGAAGCTTTCTTT.

V and J are TRBV25-1 and TRBJ1-2, with TRBD1 matching over 9 bases. The CDR3 is made up of 15 amino acids. The ends lost 6 bases at V and 4 bases at J; junction bases unmatched: 9. Looked up from germline, CDR1 is MGHDK and CDR2 is SYGVNS. This CDR3 reads CASRLWTGEFYGYTF. DNA of the CDR3: TGTGCCAGCAGGTTATGGACAGGGGAGTTCTATGGCTACACCTTC.

This chain joins TRBV29-1 and TRBJ2-4, with 7 bases lining up with TRBD2. Germline V lookup: CDR1 SQVTM, CDR2 ANQGSEA. The CDR3 covers 17 residues. Germline trimming cut 4 bases from V and 0 bases from J; bases unmatched to any gene: 12. Written as DNA, the CDR3 is TGCAGCGTTGCGGACGGGGGGTTGCGAGTAGCCAAAAACATTCAGTACTTC. As protein: CSVADGGLRVAKNIQYF.

The chain has TRBV5-4 and TRBJ2-7; weak D call: TRBD1 (6 bases). CDR1 and CDR2 (germline): SGHNT, YYREEE (reference sequence). V lost 0 bases, J lost 2 bases, and 9 bases lay in between. This CDR3 is built from 14 residues. The CDR3 region is CASSLGGTPYEQYF. The CDR3 bases are TGTGCCAGCAGCTTGGGGGGGACACCCTACGAGCAGTACTTC.

This sequence joins TRBV9 and TRBJ2-2; 9 bases are shared with TRBD2. Germline loops: CDR1 SGDLS, CDR2 YYNGEE. With V trimmed by 4 bases and J by 3 bases, 10 bases remained unmatched. The CDR3 totals 17 residues. In DNA form, the CDR3 reads TGTGCCAGCAGCTCACCTAGCGGGATATCCGACACCGGGGAGCTGTTTTTT. As protein: CASSSPSGISDTGELFF.

This chain uses TRBV4-1 with TRBJ2-7, with D tentatively TRBD2 (5 bases). There are 16 residues in the CDR3. V was clipped by 7 bases and J by 7 bases, with 26 bases between them. Germline CDR1 and CDR2: MGHRA and YSYEKL. This CDR3 is CASKETSPPGSCEQYF. DNA of the CDR3: TGCGCCAGCAAAGAGACGAGCCCACCGGGATCCTGTGAGCAGTACTTC.

The chain links TRBV18 to TRBJ2-5; possibly TRBD2 for D (5 bases). Trimming took 3 bases from V and 3 from J, leaving 8 bases between them. CDR1 and CDR2 from the germline V gene are KGHSH and LQKENI. CDR3 length equals 13 residues. CDR3 in DNA: TGTGCCAGCTCACCCCGGGGTGAAGAGACCCAGTACTTC. Encoded protein: CASSPRGEETQYF.

The chain employs TRBV4-3 and TRBJ1-6; D is perhaps TRBD1 (6 bases). The CDR3 sequence is 16 residues long. Germline V CDR1 and CDR2: LGHNA, YSLEER. Trimming shortened V by 4 bases and J by 7 bases, and 17 bases separated the two germline ends. CDR3 protein: CASSRSNRVGNSPLHF. DNA for the CDR3: TGCGCCAGCAGCCGGTCAAACAGGGTTGGGAATTCACCCCTCCACTTT.

V usage is TRBV5-1 and J usage is TRBJ2-1; 10 bases are shared with TRBD1. Unmatched junction bases numbered 2, after V lost 7 bases and J lost 1 base. Germline V lookup: CDR1 SGHRS, CDR2 YFSETQ. This CDR3 has 14 residues. The CDR3 sequence: CASGQGGSYNEQFF. The CDR3 DNA reads as TGCGCCAGCGGACAGGGGGGGTCCTACAATGAGCAGTTCTTC. The whole variable domain, filled in from reference TRBV5-1 and TRBJ2-1, reads KAGVTQTPRYLIKTRGQQVTLSCSPISGHRSVSWYQQTPGQGLQFLFEYFSETQRNKGNFPGRFSGRQFSNSRSEMNVSTLELGDSALYLCASGQGGSYNEQFFGPGTRLTVL.

DNA of the CDR3: TGTGCCAGTAGTATTGGGCGGGGAGATACGCAGTATTTT. This encodes CASSIGRGDTQYF. The chain combines TRBV19 with TRBJ2-3; a possible D gene is TRBD2 (6 bases). There are 13 residues in the CDR3. V dropped 3 bases and J dropped 5 bases, with 9 bases sitting between them. Germline V gives CDR1 LNHDA, CDR2 SQIVND (reference sequence).

CDR3 residues: CASSDRGRELFF. The CDR3 coding sequence is TGTGCCAGCAGTGACCGGGGTCGGGAGCTGTTTTTT. V usage is TRBV6-5 and J usage is TRBJ1-3; D possibly corresponds to TRBD2 (5 bases). The DNA end is more similar to TRBJ2-2, so the J call may be wrong. CDR3 length: 12 residues. The germline V gene has CDR1 MNHEY and CDR2 SVGAGI.

This clone was counted between two and nine times. The V and J genes are TRBV7-6 and TRBJ1-5; 7 nucleotides match TRBD1. The CDR3 runs to 15 residues. Unmatched junction bases numbered 4, after V lost 1 base and J lost 4 bases. CDR1 and CDR2 from the germline V gene are SGHVS and FNYEAQ. The CDR3 DNA reads as TGTGCCAGCAGCTTAGGAAGGGGGCGGAATCAGCCCCAGCATTTT. It specifies CASSLGRGRNQPQHF.

The chain recombines TRBV4-2 with TRBJ1-5, with 10 bases matching TRBD1. V lost 0 bases and J lost 6; bases outside the gene matches: 5. The V gene's germline CDR1 is LGHNA and CDR2 YNFKEQ. This CDR3 comprises 16 residues. CDR3 coding DNA: TGTGCCAGCAGCCAAGACGTGACAGGGGGCGGTCAGCCCCAGCATTTT. Protein: CASSQDVTGGGQPQHF.

The V call is TRBV5-1, the J call TRBJ2-3, with D perhaps TRBD1 (6 bases). Trimming removed 2 bases at V and 0 bases at J, with 13 bases between. This CDR3 is 16 amino acids long. The V gene's germline CDR1 is SGHRS and CDR2 YFSETQ. CDR3 nucleotides: TGCGCCAGCAGCTTATGGGGGCAGGCTAGCACAGATACGCAGTATTTT. It translates to CASSLWGQASTDTQYF.

The chain couples TRBV7-2 to TRBJ2-3, with 12 nucleotides matching TRBD2. Germline values: CDR1 SGHTA, CDR2 FQGNSA. The J segment lost 7 bases and the V segment lost 1 base, leaving 6 bases of the junction unmatched. The CDR3 length is 16 residues. CDR3 nucleotides: TGTGCCAGCAGCTTAGAGACTAGCGGGAGAATGAATACGCAGTATTTT. Its protein product is CASSLETSGRMNTQYF. Full variable domain (remainder filled in from reference TRBV7-2 and TRBJ2-3): GAGVSQSPSNKVTEKGKDVELRCDPISGHTALYWYRQSLGQGLEFLIYFQGNSAPDKSGLPSDRFSAERTGGSVSTLTIQRTQQEDSAVYLCASSLETSGRMNTQYFGPGTRLTVL.

This chain uses TRBV9 with TRBJ1-1, with 7 bases that match TRBD1. Germline V gene lookup returns CDR1 SGDLS and CDR2 YYNGEE. CDR3 size: 15 residues. The J segment lost 2 bases and the V segment lost 2 bases, leaving 6 bases of the junction unmatched. The CDR3: CASSVITGVNTEAFF. CDR3 nucleotides: TGTGCCAGCAGCGTGATAACAGGGGTAAACACTGAAGCTTTCTTT.

V usage is TRBV6-1 and J usage is TRBJ2-1, with TRBD2 matching over 13 bases. Trimming cost V 5 bases and J 6 bases; bases outside gene matches: 1. The CDR3 spans 14 residues. Germline lookup yields CDR1 MNHNS and CDR2 SASEGT. The DNA of the CDR3 is TGTGCCAGCAGTCGGACTAGCGGGAGCAATGAGCAGTTCTTC. Translation gives CASSRTSGSNEQFF.

V gene TRBV4-3 combines with J gene TRBJ2-7, with TRBD2 matching over 8 bases. The V segment lost 2 bases and the J segment 2 bases; nucleotides outside the gene matches: 8. Germline assignment: CDR1 LGHNA and CDR2 YSLEER. The CDR3 sequence is 16 residues long. CDR3 in amino acids: CASSQFLRGLAYEQYF. The CDR3 region has the DNA TGCGCCAGCAGCCAATTCCTTCGGGGACTAGCCTACGAGCAGTACTTC.

In its sample, this clone was seen once. The chain links TRBV5-1 to TRBJ1-4; possibly TRBD1 for D (5 bases). Germline lookup yields CDR1 SGHRS and CDR2 YFSETQ. CDR3 length: 13 residues. Trimming pared 3 bases from V and 7 bases from J, leaving 10 bases between. DNA of the CDR3: TGCGCCAGCAGCTGGGAAGGGGTTGAAAAACTGTTTTTT. Translation gives CASSWEGVEKLFF.